The 10 T cell receptor beta chains given below trace back to one sample, sequenced in a study of lymphopenia after photon versus proton radiotherapy. Sequencing was performed with immunoSEQ multiplex PCR; in TCRdb, only in-frame clones are kept and a portion is missing. The table includes around 64,000 clones, about 90% detected once. Sequences were derived from peripheral blood, sampled from a patient treated with proton-based radiotherapy. Source of these receptors: a man of 80 years or more with esophageal cancer.

The chain links TRBV7-2 to TRBJ2-3; D is unresolved. Trimming pared 5 bases from V and 4 bases from J, leaving 16 bases between. The germline gives CDR1 SGHTA, CDR2 FQGNSA. The CDR3 contains 15 residues. CDR3 sequence (DNA): TGTGCCAGCAGCCCCGGCCGTGCGCGACCAGATACGCAGTATTTT. It translates to CASSPGRARPDTQYF.

This clone was seen once. The rearrangement joins TRBV4-3 to TRBJ1-1, with D perhaps TRBD1 (5 bases). Trimming removed 0 bases at V and 3 bases at J, with 5 bases between. CDR1 is LGHNA and CDR2 is YSLEER in the germline V gene. The CDR3 is made up of 13 amino acids. The CDR3 protein is CASSQDRDTEAFF. In nucleotides, the CDR3 is TGCGCCAGCAGCCAAGACAGGGACACTGAAGCTTTCTTT.

The chain employs TRBV14 and TRBJ2-3; no definite D call. Germline assignment: CDR1 SGHDN and CDR2 FVKESK. The CDR3 has 13 residues. The V and J ends lost 1 base and 6 bases respectively, with 8 bases between them. The CDR3 nucleotides are TGTGCCAGCAGCCAAGGGGTGAGGGATACGCAGTATTTT. Its protein is CASSQGVRDTQYF.

This chain uses TRBV7-8 with TRBJ1-2; 7 positions agree with TRBD1. The germline CDR1 and CDR2 sequences are SGHVS and FQNEAQ. The CDR3 loop spans 13 amino acids. Losses at the gene ends were 5 bases for V and 8 bases for J; bases not matched to a gene: 8. CDR3 protein: CASSMTGRGGYTF. The CDR3 DNA reads TGTGCCAGCAGCATGACAGGGAGAGGGGGCTACACCTTC.

The rearrangement joins TRBV11-1 to TRBJ1-2, with D possibly being TRBD1 (6 bases). Looked up from germline, CDR1 is SGHAT and CDR2 is FQDESV (reference sequence). Trimming left V 5 bases short and J 5 bases short, with 12 bases between. CDR3 size: 13 residues. Here the CDR3 reads CASSPTGTYGYTF. CDR3 in DNA: TGTGCCAGCAGCCCGACAGGAACATATGGCTACACCTTC.

The chain carries TRBV6-5 and TRBJ2-6, with 10 positions matching TRBD1. The CDR3 is 15 residues long. Germline V gene lookup returns CDR1 MNHEY and CDR2 SVGAGI. V gave up 6 bases and J gave up 8 bases; unmatched junction bases: 7. CDR3 amino acids: CASSRQGAGTNVLTF. The CDR3 nucleotides read TGTGCCAGCAGCCGACAGGGGGCGGGGACCAACGTCCTGACTTTC.

V is TRBV28 and J is TRBJ1-4; no reliable D call. Germline V gene sequence: CDR1 MDHEN, CDR2 SYDVKM. This CDR3 is 14 amino acids long. Deletions cut 7 bases from V and 8 bases from J, with 17 bases between. This chain's CDR3 is CASNINGVGEKLFF. CDR3 DNA sequence: TGTGCCAGCAACATTAATGGGGTTGGGGAAAAACTGTTTTTT.

The V call is TRBV4-3, the J call TRBJ2-5; 12 bases are a match to TRBD2. Losses at the gene ends were 0 bases for V and 5 bases for J; bases not matched to a gene: 7. The germline V gene has CDR1 LGHNA and CDR2 YSLEER. CDR3 size: 17 residues. The CDR3: CASSQELYTSGGETQYF. For the CDR3, the DNA is TGCGCCAGCAGCCAAGAACTATACACTAGCGGGGGGGAGACCCAGTACTTC.

This sequence joins TRBV6-5 and TRBJ1-3; possibly TRBD1 for D (6 bases). Germline V CDR1 and CDR2: MNHEY, SVGAGI. V lost 7 bases and J lost 0, with 13 bases in between. The CDR3 sequence is 15 residues long. The CDR3 DNA follows: TGTGCCAGCACCCCGGGACACTACTCTGGAAACACCATATATTTT. It codes for CASTPGHYSGNTIYF.

Concerning this clone itself: A read error may produce the germline difference seen at one junction end. CDR3 residues: CASSIGFSTDTQYF. The CDR3 DNA follows: TGTGCCAGCAGCATAGGGTTCAGCACAGATACGCAGTATTTT. The V call is TRBV13, the J call TRBJ2-3; D is unresolved. The germline V gene encodes CDR1 PRHDT and CDR2 FYEKMQ (reference sequence). The CDR3 has 14 residues. Variable domain in full (rest from reference TRBV13 and TRBJ2-3): AAGVIQSPRHLIKEKRETATLKCYPIPRHDTVYWYQQGPGQDPQFLISFYEKMQSDKGSIPDRFSAQQFSDYHSELNMSSLELGDSALYFCASSIGFSTDTQYFGPGTRLTVL.